This paragraph covers one T cell receptor (beta chain) sequence. Synthetically made TCR analog templates were put into each PCR as spikes. Method: immunoSEQ multiplex PCR; TCRdb's copy keeps in-frame clones and lacks some. The table has roughly 77,000 clones, roughly 84% seen once. This entry is derived from a study of PD-L1 blockade in urothelial cancer. Study-wide context: Patients, treated from about 2014 onward, received atezolizumab 1,200 mg intravenously every 3 weeks. Blood-derived samples held a median roughly 140,000 T cells.

V lost 1 base and J lost 8, with 14 bases in between. The CDR3 has 14 residues. CDR1 and CDR2 from the germline V gene are PRHDT and FYEKMQ (reference sequence). Time point of the sample: pretreatment peripheral blood. Diagnoses among patients were locally advanced or metastatic urothelial carcinoma. The V and J genes are TRBV13 and TRBJ1-2, with D possibly matching TRBD1 (6 bases). Sequencing used PBMCs, obtained around atezolizumab (anti-PD-L1) treatment. This receptor was identified in a woman aged 70-85 years with urothelial cancer. CDR3 in amino acids: CASSLEGGGQGYTF. The CDR3 nucleotides read TGTGCCAGCAGCTTAGAGGGGGGGGGTCAGGGCTACACCTTC.